The 6 T cell receptor beta chains below were found in one sample sequenced in a study of cytotoxic CD8 clonotypes in ibrutinib-treated CLL. The method was immunoSEQ multiplex PCR; TCRdb's version includes in-frame clones alone and lacks a portion of them. The profile covers some 17,000 clones, with about 80% appearing a single time and over 15% taken by the ten largest. Specimen: PBMCs, collected before ibrutinib treatment. These receptor sequences come from a human donor with chronic lymphocytic leukemia.

This sequence joins TRBV27 and TRBJ1-5; no reliable D call. The CDR3 extends over 13 amino acids. Trimming took 2 bases from V and 6 from J, leaving 8 bases between them. The germline CDR1 and CDR2 sequences are MNHEY and SMNVEV (reference sequence). CDR3 nucleotides: TGTGCCAGCAGTTTAGGACGTAGTCAGCCCCAGCATTTT. Residues: CASSLGRSQPQHF.

The CDR3 is CASSISSVQEDQPQHF. The CDR3 DNA follows: TGTGCCAGTAGTATATCGTCCGTACAGGAGGATCAGCCCCAGCATTTT. The rearrangement joins TRBV19 to TRBJ1-5; D is perhaps TRBD1 (5 bases). The germline V gene has CDR1 LNHDA and CDR2 SQIVND (reference sequence). Trimming took off 2 bases at V and 5 bases at J, with 16 bases between the two ends. The CDR3 sequence is 16 residues long.

The V gene is TRBV10-3, the J gene TRBJ2-7; 9 bases map to TRBD1. The J segment lost 5 bases and the V segment lost 3 bases, leaving 5 bases of the junction unmatched. The CDR3 has 14 amino acids. From germline, CDR1 is ENHRY and CDR2 SYGVKD. CDR3: CAISDRDREHEQYF. The CDR3 DNA sequence: TGTGCCATCAGTGACCGGGACAGGGAACACGAGCAGTACTTC.

This clone has only a few counts. The chain joins TRBV16 to TRBJ1-4; D ambiguous. Trimming cost V 2 bases and J 8 bases, with 9 bases left between them. The CDR3 length is 13 residues. Germline CDR1 is KGHSY and CDR2 is FQNENV. DNA of the CDR3: TGTGCCAGCAGCCAACATACGAACGAAAAACTGTTTTTT. Translation gives CASSQHTNEKLFF.

The sample holds a few counts of this clone. The genes are TRBV9 and TRBJ2-6; 7 bases match TRBD1. Germline CDR1 is SGDLS and CDR2 is YYNGEE. V dropped 0 bases and J dropped 0; count of bases not matched to a gene: 6. The CDR3 totals 18 residues. Here the CDR3 reads CASSVDRDSNSGANVLTF. As DNA, the CDR3 is TGTGCCAGCAGCGTAGATAGGGACAGTAACTCTGGGGCCAACGTCCTGACTTTC.

The chain uses TRBV7-6 and TRBJ2-3; D is uncertain. CDR1 SGHVS and CDR2 FNYEAQ come from the germline V gene. The CDR3 sequence is 12 residues long. V lost 5 bases and J lost 3, with 6 bases in between. The CDR3 nucleotides are TGTGCCAGCAGCCCTCGAACAGATACGCAGTATTTT. Its protein is CASSPRTDTQYF.